This T cell receptor (beta chain) was sequenced during a study of shared clonotypes between healthy human individuals. Across the study: A few men and a couple of women, aged 18 to 49, were donors. Study conclusions and caveats: Incomplete sequencing of sorted subsets was indicated by rarefaction despite large depth.

In the case of this clone: Antigen unknown.

Terminally differentiated effector memory CD45RA+ cells were excluded by CCR7 positive selection of CD45RO-negative cells. The authors' processing: ImmunoSEQ sequences covered only the junction and lacked quality scores; filtering therefore differed. Using immunoSEQ multiplex PCR, the repertoire was profiled, and TCRdb retains in-frame clones only, with some absent. That table furnishes V, J and clone size, whereas the DNA furnished D and trimming. This sample has about 1,800,000 clones, with 85% to 95% found just once. This CDR3 is built from 14 residues. Trimming cost V 2 bases and J 3 bases, with 11 bases left between them. Germline values: CDR1 MNHNS, CDR2 SASEGT.

The clonotype comes from a man younger than 35 in good health. The V gene is TRBV6-1, the J gene TRBJ2-7, with D possibly being TRBD1 (5 bases). Sequences were obtained from naive CD8+ T cells sorted from blood. The CDR3 loop is CASSEMQGHYEQYF. In DNA form, the CDR3 reads TGTGCCAGCAGTGAAATGCAGGGTCACTACGAGCAGTACTTC.